The 2 T cell receptor beta chains presented below share a single source sample, sequenced in a study of OX40 agonist ivuxolimab in advanced cancers. Only in-frame clones appear in the TCRdb table, and some are missing; sequencing was by immunoSEQ multiplex PCR. The repertoire includes under 85,000 clones, just over 85% of them detected once, and roughly 4% sits in the top ten. The sequencing used CD4+ or CD8+ T cells sorted from blood, collected in a trial of the OX40 agonist ivuxolimab. Receptor source: an adult with an advanced solid tumor such as melanoma, head and neck, liver or kidney cancer.

V gene TRBV14 combines with J gene TRBJ2-1, with D maybe TRBD1 (6 bases). The CDR3 runs to 14 residues. Per the germline V gene, CDR1 is SGHDN and CDR2 is FVKESK. V lost 4 bases, J lost 5 bases, and 12 bases lay in between. The DNA of the CDR3 is TGTGCCAGCAGCCTCCGGGACACCCACAATGAGCAGTTCTTC. Translated: CASSLRDTHNEQFF. Full variable domain (remainder filled in from reference TRBV14 and TRBJ2-1): EAGVTQFPSHSVIEKGQTVTLRCDPISGHDNLYWYRRVMGKEIKFLLHFVKESKQDESGMPNNRFLAERTGGTYSTLKVQPAELEDSGVYFCASSLRDTHNEQFFGPGTRLTVL.

This CDR3 reads CASSVALGNTEAFF. DNA of the CDR3: TGTGCCAGCAGCGTAGCTCTCGGGAACACTGAAGCTTTCTTT. The chain uses TRBV9 and TRBJ1-1; D is uncertain. V lost 0 bases and J lost 1, with 7 bases in between. The length of the CDR3 is 14 residues. CDR1 is SGDLS, CDR2 YYNGEE, per germline.